Here is one T cell receptor (beta chain) with its context. As handled by the study authors: Reference gene primers were amplified, and this amplification served to estimate nucleated cell counts. Assay used: immunoSEQ multiplex PCR; TCRdb lists only in-frame clones, some missing. V, J and clone size derive from that table, while D and trimming were established from the DNA sequence. The sample has roughly 280,000 clones; 85% to 90% are singletons. The CDR3 runs to 16 residues. Per germline, CDR1 SGHTA and CDR2 FQGNSA. Trimming shortened V by 5 bases and J by 2 bases, and 17 bases separated the two germline ends. This sample is drawn from a study of blood T cell repertoires in COVID-19. Looking at the study overall: The origin of the acute and convalescent COVID-19 samples was the United States, Italy and Spain.

Everyone who took part was 18 to 89 years old, and they came from about two dozen US areas. Participant reports of clinical history set cohort assignment. The rearrangement uses TRBV7-2 and TRBJ2-3, with a tentative D call TRBD1 (5 bases). Material for sequencing was PBMCs or T cells enriched from blood (not recorded which). This TCR was recovered from a woman aged 25 to 39 with acute COVID-19. CDR3 residues: CASSPMGPLSTDTQYF. The CDR3 nucleotides read TGTGCCAGCAGCCCCATGGGGCCACTCTCCACAGATACGCAGTATTTT.